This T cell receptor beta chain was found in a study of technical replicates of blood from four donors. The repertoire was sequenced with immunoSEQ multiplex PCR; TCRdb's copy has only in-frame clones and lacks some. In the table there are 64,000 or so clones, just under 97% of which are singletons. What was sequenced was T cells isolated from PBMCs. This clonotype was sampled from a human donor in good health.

The CDR3 reads CACQANEKLFF. Written as DNA, the CDR3 is TGTGCCTGTCAGGCAAATGAAAAACTGTTTTTT. This sequence joins TRBV30 and TRBJ1-4; D is uncertain. The CDR3 consists of 11 residues. Trimming cost V 6 bases and J 5 bases, with 7 bases left between them. Germline CDR1 is GTSNPN and CDR2 is SVGIG (reference sequence).